These T cell receptor beta chains were read from a single sample in a study of CD8 T cells in ankylosing spondylitis. TCRdb re-derived calls from the 5' RACE reads in MiXCR, one entry per CDR3 protein. The sample holds 400,000 or so distinct CDR3 sequences, 25% to 30% seen once. Sequencing was performed on blood, either unsorted or a sorted T cell fraction (not recorded which). These receptors were taken from a male donor with ankylosing spondylitis. CDR3s include the opening cysteine and the closing phenylalanine or tryptophan. The D gene is left open where the match is weak. Clone size is stated in some rows and not others, as once, few, many or a class when expanded.

D gene: TRBD2
clone size: NA
J gene: TRBJ2-1
V gene: TRBV20-1
CDR3 protein: CSAEGLASYNEQFF
CDR3 DNA: TGCAGTGCTGAGGGACTAGCGAGCTACAATGAGCAGTTCTTC

D gene: TRBD1
clone size: NA
J gene: TRBJ1-6
V gene: TRBV5-1
CDR3 protein: CASSLDGTGYSPLHF
CDR3 DNA: TGCGCCAGCAGCTTGGATGGGACAGGGTACTCACCCCTCCACTTT

D gene: NA
clone size: NA
J gene: TRBJ2-1
V gene: TRBV5-1
CDR3 protein: CASSFAASSYNEQFF
CDR3 DNA: TGCGCCAGCAGCTTTGCGGCGAGCTCCTACAATGAGCAGTTCTTC

D gene: TRBD2
clone size: NA
J gene: TRBJ2-1
V gene: TRBV11-2
CDR3 protein: CASSLKASGVSSYNEQFF
CDR3 DNA: TGTGCCAGCAGCTTAAAGGCTAGCGGCGTCAGCTCCTACAATGAGCAGTTCTTC

D gene: NA
clone size: few
J gene: TRBJ2-5
V gene: TRBV10-3
CDR3 protein: CAISEVRQETQYF
CDR3 DNA: TGTGCCATCAGTGAGGTTAGGCAAGAGACCCAGTACTTC

D gene: NA
clone size: NA
J gene: TRBJ1-1
V gene: TRBV12-3/TRBV12-4
CDR3 protein: CASYPQGRGTEAFF
CDR3 DNA: TGTGCCAGCTACCCCCAGGGACGGGGCACTGAAGCTTTCTTT

D gene: TRBD1
clone size: few
J gene: TRBJ2-7
V gene: TRBV10-3
CDR3 protein: CAATQGEHDEQYF
CDR3 DNA: TGTGCCGCTACGCAGGGGGAACATGACGAGCAGTACTTC

D gene: TRBD2
clone size: NA
J gene: TRBJ2-1
V gene: TRBV11-1
CDR3 protein: CASSPPLRLAGGKHEQFF
CDR3 DNA: TGTGCCAGCAGCCCCCCCCTTCGGCTAGCGGGCGGGAAGCATGAGCAGTTCTTC

D gene: NA
clone size: few
J gene: TRBJ2-5
V gene: TRBV5-1
CDR3 protein: CASSLDPGQQTQYF
CDR3 DNA: TGCGCCAGCAGCTTGGACCCAGGGCAACAGACCCAGTACTTC

D gene: NA
clone size: few
J gene: TRBJ2-5
V gene: TRBV15
CDR3 protein: CATSRDSGQETQYF
CDR3 DNA: TGTGCCACCAGCAGAGACAGTGGGCAAGAGACCCAGTACTTC

D gene: TRBD2
clone size: few
J gene: TRBJ2-3
V gene: TRBV7-2
CDR3 protein: CASSRPPGGSTDTQYF
CDR3 DNA: TGTGCCAGCAGTCGACCGCCGGGGGGGAGCACAGATACGCAGTATTTT

D gene: TRBD2
clone size: NA
J gene: TRBJ2-3
V gene: TRBV7-9
CDR3 protein: CASSPGLAASDTQYF
CDR3 DNA: TGTGCCAGCAGCCCGGGACTAGCGGCCTCAGATACGCAGTATTTT

D gene: NA
clone size: NA
J gene: TRBJ1-2
V gene: TRBV5-5
CDR3 protein: CASSGFGVGLDYGYTF
CDR3 DNA: TGTGCCAGCAGCGGGTTCGGGGTAGGGCTAGACTATGGCTACACCTTC

D gene: TRBD2
clone size: few
J gene: TRBJ2-7
V gene: TRBV12-3/TRBV12-4
CDR3 protein: CASSRTSGRTEQYF
CDR3 DNA: TGTGCCAGCAGTCGGACTAGCGGGAGGACCGAGCAGTACTTC

D gene: NA
clone size: NA
J gene: TRBJ1-3
V gene: TRBV29-1
CDR3 protein: CSVGSGNTIYF
CDR3 DNA: TGCAGCGTTGGCTCTGGAAACACCATATATTTT

D gene: NA
clone size: many
J gene: TRBJ2-3
V gene: TRBV3-1
CDR3 protein: CASSARTDTQYF
CDR3 DNA: TGTGCCAGCAGCGCTAGAACAGATACGCAGTATTTT

D gene: TRBD2
clone size: NA
J gene: TRBJ2-7
V gene: TRBV7-9
CDR3 protein: CAMGTSGYEQYF
CDR3 DNA: TGTGCTATGGGGACTAGCGGATACGAGCAGTACTTC

D gene: NA
clone size: few
J gene: TRBJ1-1
V gene: TRBV5-1
CDR3 protein: CASSLQPGGEAFF
CDR3 DNA: TGCGCCAGCAGCCTCCAGCCTGGTGGTGAAGCTTTCTTT

D gene: NA
clone size: NA
J gene: TRBJ1-5
V gene: TRBV29-1
CDR3 protein: CSVGDIGQPQHF
CDR3 DNA: TGCAGCGTTGGTGACATTGGGCAGCCCCAGCATTTT

D gene: NA
clone size: NA
J gene: TRBJ1-4
V gene: TRBV5-1
CDR3 protein: CASSLREGRNEKLFF
CDR3 DNA: TGCGCCAGCAGCTTACGTGAGGGGAGGAATGAAAAACTGTTTTTT

D gene: TRBD1
clone size: NA
J gene: TRBJ2-6
V gene: TRBV12-3/TRBV12-4
CDR3 protein: CASSEPTGSGANVLTF
CDR3 DNA: TGTGCCAGCAGCGAACCGACAGGGTCTGGGGCCAACGTCCTGACTTTC

D gene: TRBD2
clone size: few
J gene: TRBJ2-5
V gene: TRBV4-1
CDR3 protein: CASSQDSGIIRETQYF
CDR3 DNA: TGCGCCAGCAGCCAAGATAGCGGGATAATCAGGGAGACCCAGTACTTC

D gene: NA
clone size: few
J gene: TRBJ1-2
V gene: TRBV20-1
CDR3 protein: CSAWRAGDGYTF
CDR3 DNA: TGCAGTGCCTGGAGGGCAGGGGATGGCTACACCTTC

D gene: TRBD1
clone size: few
J gene: TRBJ1-4
V gene: TRBV5-1
CDR3 protein: CASSRDSGNEKLFF
CDR3 DNA: TGCGCCAGCAGCCGGGACAGCGGAAATGAAAAACTGTTTTTT

D gene: NA
clone size: few
J gene: TRBJ2-1
V gene: TRBV2
CDR3 protein: CASSEVQAVTYNEQFF
CDR3 DNA: TGTGCCAGCAGTGAAGTACAAGCGGTAACCTACAATGAGCAGTTCTTC

D gene: TRBD1
clone size: NA
J gene: TRBJ2-5
V gene: TRBV6-1
CDR3 protein: CASRTPGQQETQYF
CDR3 DNA: TGTGCCAGCAGAACCCCGGGACAGCAAGAGACCCAGTACTTC

D gene: NA
clone size: few
J gene: TRBJ2-1
V gene: TRBV7-9
CDR3 protein: CASSPSWGQFF
CDR3 DNA: TGTGCCAGCAGCCCCTCGTGGGGGCAGTTCTTC

D gene: NA
clone size: NA
J gene: TRBJ1-5
V gene: TRBV27
CDR3 protein: CASWAANQPQHF
CDR3 DNA: TGTGCCAGCTGGGCAGCAAACCAGCCCCAGCATTTT

D gene: TRBD2
clone size: few
J gene: TRBJ2-1
V gene: TRBV4-2
CDR3 protein: CASSPFNLGLADNEQFF
CDR3 DNA: TGTGCCAGCAGCCCTTTCAATCTGGGACTAGCAGACAATGAGCAGTTCTTC

D gene: TRBD2
clone size: few
J gene: TRBJ2-1
V gene: TRBV27
CDR3 protein: CASSYWTSGSYNEQFF
CDR3 DNA: TGTGCCAGCAGTTACTGGACTAGCGGGAGTTACAATGAGCAGTTCTTC

D gene: NA
clone size: NA
J gene: TRBJ1-1
V gene: TRBV2
CDR3 protein: CASSEGRGATEAFF
CDR3 DNA: TGTGCCAGCAGTGAAGGTAGGGGGGCCACTGAAGCTTTCTTT

D gene: NA
clone size: many
J gene: TRBJ1-2
V gene: TRBV11-3
CDR3 protein: CASSLAAGNYGYTF
CDR3 DNA: TGTGCCAGCAGCTTAGCGGCAGGGAACTATGGCTACACCTTC

D gene: NA
clone size: once
J gene: TRBJ1-1
V gene: TRBV2
CDR3 protein: CASSGARGDTEAFF
CDR3 DNA: TGTGCCAGCAGTGGGGCGCGTGGGGACACTGAAGCTTTCTTT

D gene: NA
clone size: few
J gene: TRBJ1-2
V gene: TRBV5-1
CDR3 protein: CASTLEGEGYTF
CDR3 DNA: TGCGCCAGCACCCTCGAGGGAGAGGGCTACACCTTC

D gene: NA
clone size: NA
J gene: TRBJ1-1
V gene: TRBV12-3/TRBV12-4
CDR3 protein: CASSPSQGITEAFF
CDR3 DNA: TGTGCCAGCTCCCCCAGCCAGGGGATCACTGAAGCTTTCTTT

D gene: NA
clone size: NA
J gene: TRBJ2-5
V gene: TRBV27
CDR3 protein: CASSRSPTRGETQYF
CDR3 DNA: TGTGCCAGCAGCCGCAGCCCCACTAGAGGAGAGACCCAGTACTTC

D gene: TRBD2
clone size: few
J gene: TRBJ2-1
V gene: TRBV20-1
CDR3 protein: CSAKGLAWNEQFF
CDR3 DNA: TGCAGTGCCAAAGGACTAGCGTGGAATGAGCAGTTCTTC

D gene: NA
clone size: NA
J gene: TRBJ2-1
V gene: TRBV12-3/TRBV12-4
CDR3 protein: CASSLGGTGRFF
CDR3 DNA: TGTGCCAGCAGTTTAGGGGGAACAGGACGGTTCTTC

D gene: NA
clone size: NA
J gene: TRBJ2-7
V gene: TRBV12-3/TRBV12-4
CDR3 protein: CASSFQGNYEQYF
CDR3 DNA: TGTGCCAGCAGTTTCCAGGGCAACTACGAGCAGTACTTC

D gene: NA
clone size: few
J gene: TRBJ2-5
V gene: TRBV10-3
CDR3 protein: CAISEFQETQYF
CDR3 DNA: TGTGCCATCAGTGAGTTCCAAGAGACCCAGTACTTC

D gene: NA
clone size: few
J gene: TRBJ2-5
V gene: TRBV5-1
CDR3 protein: CASSLFLSGIQETQYF
CDR3 DNA: TGCGCCAGCAGCTTGTTCCTCTCCGGGATTCAAGAGACCCAGTACTTC

D gene: TRBD1
clone size: few
J gene: TRBJ2-2
V gene: TRBV5-1
CDR3 protein: CASSFTGATGELFF
CDR3 DNA: TGCGCCAGCAGCTTTACAGGGGCCACCGGGGAGCTGTTTTTT

D gene: TRBD2
clone size: NA
J gene: TRBJ2-3
V gene: TRBV29-1
CDR3 protein: CSVEIGRDQPSGDTQYF
CDR3 DNA: TGCAGCGTTGAAATAGGGAGGGACCAGCCTTCTGGAGATACGCAGTATTTT

D gene: TRBD2
clone size: few
J gene: TRBJ2-2
V gene: TRBV20-1
CDR3 protein: CSATQREAAGELFF
CDR3 DNA: TGCAGTGCTACGCAGCGGGAGGCTGCCGGGGAGCTGTTTTTT

D gene: TRBD2
clone size: NA
J gene: TRBJ2-1
V gene: TRBV5-1
CDR3 protein: CASSVILSGSSYNEQFF
CDR3 DNA: TGCGCCAGCAGCGTAATCCTAAGCGGGAGCTCCTACAATGAGCAGTTCTTC

D gene: NA
clone size: NA
J gene: TRBJ2-2
V gene: TRBV12-5
CDR3 protein: CASGLGTSTGELFF
CDR3 DNA: TGTGCTAGTGGTTTGGGCACTAGCACCGGGGAGCTGTTTTTT

D gene: TRBD2
clone size: NA
J gene: TRBJ2-5
V gene: TRBV6-1
CDR3 protein: CASSPGTSGRGETQYF
CDR3 DNA: TGTGCCAGCAGTCCCGGGACTAGCGGGAGGGGAGAGACCCAGTACTTC

D gene: TRBD2
clone size: NA
J gene: TRBJ2-3
V gene: TRBV3-1
CDR3 protein: CASTPGTSGSWADTQYF
CDR3 DNA: TGTGCCAGCACCCCCGGGACTAGCGGGAGTTGGGCAGATACGCAGTATTTT

D gene: TRBD1
clone size: NA
J gene: TRBJ2-3
V gene: TRBV10-3
CDR3 protein: CAIRGAGPQAGGTDTQYF
CDR3 DNA: TGTGCCATCAGAGGGGCCGGACCCCAAGCAGGGGGAACAGATACGCAGTATTTT

D gene: NA
clone size: NA
J gene: TRBJ1-5
V gene: TRBV20-1
CDR3 protein: CSARDSAYSNQPQHF
CDR3 DNA: TGCAGTGCTAGAGATTCCGCCTATAGCAATCAGCCCCAGCATTTT

D gene: TRBD1
clone size: NA
J gene: TRBJ1-4
V gene: TRBV20-1
CDR3 protein: CSATGQAGEKLFF
CDR3 DNA: TGCAGTGCGACGGGACAGGCTGGGGAAAAACTGTTTTTT

D gene: TRBD1
clone size: NA
J gene: TRBJ2-1
V gene: TRBV5-1
CDR3 protein: CASSIQTGAGNEQFF
CDR3 DNA: TGCGCCAGCAGTATACAGACAGGGGCGGGAAATGAGCAGTTCTTC

D gene: NA
clone size: NA
J gene: TRBJ2-1
V gene: TRBV7-9
CDR3 protein: CASSLGDIIPNEQFF
CDR3 DNA: TGTGCCAGCAGCTTAGGGGACATAATCCCGAATGAGCAGTTCTTC